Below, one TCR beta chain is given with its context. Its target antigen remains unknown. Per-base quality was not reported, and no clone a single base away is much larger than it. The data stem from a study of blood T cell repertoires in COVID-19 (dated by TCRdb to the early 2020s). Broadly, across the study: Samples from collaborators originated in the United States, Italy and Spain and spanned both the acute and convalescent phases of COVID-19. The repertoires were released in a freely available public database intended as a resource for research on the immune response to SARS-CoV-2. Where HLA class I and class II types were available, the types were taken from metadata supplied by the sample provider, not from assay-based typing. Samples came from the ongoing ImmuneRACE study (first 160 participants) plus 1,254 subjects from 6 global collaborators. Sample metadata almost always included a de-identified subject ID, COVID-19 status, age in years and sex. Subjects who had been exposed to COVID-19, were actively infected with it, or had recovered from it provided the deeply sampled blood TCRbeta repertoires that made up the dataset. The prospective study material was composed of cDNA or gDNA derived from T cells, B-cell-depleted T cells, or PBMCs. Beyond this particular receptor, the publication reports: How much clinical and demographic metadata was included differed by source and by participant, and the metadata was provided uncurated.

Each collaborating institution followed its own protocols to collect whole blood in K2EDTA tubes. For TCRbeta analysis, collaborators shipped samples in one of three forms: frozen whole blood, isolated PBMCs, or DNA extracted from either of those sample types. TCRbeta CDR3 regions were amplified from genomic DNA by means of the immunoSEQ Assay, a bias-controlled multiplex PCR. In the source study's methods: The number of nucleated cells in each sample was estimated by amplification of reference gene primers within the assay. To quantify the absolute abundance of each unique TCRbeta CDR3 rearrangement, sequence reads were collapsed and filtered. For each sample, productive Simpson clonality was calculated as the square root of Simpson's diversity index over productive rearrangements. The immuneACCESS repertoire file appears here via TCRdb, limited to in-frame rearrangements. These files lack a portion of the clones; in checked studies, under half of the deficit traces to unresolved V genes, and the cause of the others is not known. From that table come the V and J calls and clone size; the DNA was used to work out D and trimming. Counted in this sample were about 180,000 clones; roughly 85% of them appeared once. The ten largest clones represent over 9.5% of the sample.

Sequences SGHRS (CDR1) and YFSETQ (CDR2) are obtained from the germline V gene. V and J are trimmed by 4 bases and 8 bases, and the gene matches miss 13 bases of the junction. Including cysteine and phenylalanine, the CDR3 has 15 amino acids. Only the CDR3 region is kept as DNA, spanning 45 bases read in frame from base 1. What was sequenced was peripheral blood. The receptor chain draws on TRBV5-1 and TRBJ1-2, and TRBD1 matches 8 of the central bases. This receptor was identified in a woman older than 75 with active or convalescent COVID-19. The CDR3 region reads CASSLFSGTGRGYTF. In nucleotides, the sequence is TGCGCCAGCAGCCTGTTCTCCGGGACAGGACGGGGCTACACCTTC.